Following are 29 T cell receptor beta chains from one sample sequenced in a study of blood T cell repertoires in COVID-19 (dated by TCRdb to the early 2020s). Libraries were constructed by the immunoSEQ multiplex PCR assay. Not all clones reach the TCRdb copy of this immuneACCESS table, which keeps in-frame sequences only. Checked studies attribute under half of the gap to unresolved V genes and leave the rest unexplained. Recorded for this sample are approximately 230,000 clones; around 84% of them occurred a single time. In total, the top ten clones hold approximately 1.6% of the sample. Sequencing used PBMCs or T cells enriched from blood (not recorded which). The receptors shown here come from a man in his forties who had recovered from COVID-19.

The chain employs TRBV3-1 (or the pseudogene TRBV3-2) and TRBJ2-1; 9 nucleotides match TRBD1. The V and J ends lost 6 bases and 2 bases, in that order; junction bases with no gene match: 5. Germline V lookup: CDR1 LGHDT, CDR2 YNNKEL (reference sequence). CDR3 length: 15 amino acids. In DNA form, the CDR3 reads TGTGCCAGCAGAAGGACAGGGGTAACCTACAATGAGCAGTTCTTC. Its protein is CASRRTGVTYNEQFF.

V is TRBV30 and J is TRBJ1-2, with TRBD1 matching over 7 bases. Trimming at V came to 3 bases and at J to 4 bases, leaving 5 bases not matched to a gene. The germline CDR1 and CDR2 sequences are GTSNPN and SVGIG (reference sequence). The CDR3 extends over 13 amino acids. For the CDR3, the DNA is TGTGCCTGGAGGGGGGGACAGCTCTATGGCTACACCTTC. Translation: CAWRGGQLYGYTF. Full variable domain (remainder filled in from reference TRBV30 and TRBJ1-2): SQTIHQWPATLVQPVGSPLSLECTVEGTSNPNLYWYRQAAGRGLQLLFYSVGIGQISSEVPQNLSASRPQDRQFILSSKKLLLSDSGFYLCAWRGGQLYGYTFGSGTRLTVV.

This clone came up a few times. The chain couples TRBV27 to TRBJ2-7, with D unresolved. There are 13 residues in the CDR3. Between the trimmed V and J ends, which lost 6 bases and 2 bases, there was a span of 11 bases. CDR1 is MNHEY and CDR2 is SMNVEV in the germline V gene (reference sequence). CDR3 protein: CASSQGVTYEQYF. The CDR3 region has the DNA TGTGCCAGCAGCCAAGGAGTAACCTACGAGCAGTACTTC.

The V and J genes are TRBV5-5 and TRBJ2-2; 7 bases match TRBD1. Losses at the gene ends were 5 bases for V and 1 base for J; bases not matched to a gene: 8. The length of the CDR3 is 16 residues. In germline, CDR1 is SGHKS, CDR2 YYEKEE (reference sequence). CDR3 nucleotides: TGTGCCAGCAGAGCACCCGGGACAGTGAACACCGGGGAGCTGTTTTTT. Translation gives CASRAPGTVNTGELFF.

This rearrangement joins TRBV3-1 (or the pseudogene TRBV3-2) to TRBJ2-1, with D perhaps matching TRBD1 (5 bases). The germline CDR1 and CDR2 sequences are LGHDT and YNNKEL (reference sequence). Trimming removed 4 bases from V and 2 bases from J, with 9 bases in between. The CDR3 covers 14 residues. The CDR3 spells CASSPRRAYNEQFF. As DNA, the CDR3 is TGTGCCAGCAGCCCTCGCAGGGCCTACAATGAGCAGTTCTTC.

V and J are TRBV7-2 and TRBJ1-5; D call uncertain. The ends were cut back, 0 bases at V and 6 bases at J, with 6 bases in the middle. The V gene's germline CDR1 is SGHTA and CDR2 FQGNSA. The CDR3 covers 13 residues. The CDR3 bases are TGTGCCAGCAGCTTAGCGGGAGGTCAGCCCCAGCATTTT. Translated: CASSLAGGQPQHF.

The chain uses TRBV5-4 and TRBJ2-7, with 10 bases identical to TRBD2. Looked up from germline, CDR1 is SGHNT and CDR2 is YYREEE (reference sequence). V was clipped by 5 bases and J by 2 bases; unmatched bases: 7. The CDR3 is 15 residues long. CDR3 in DNA: TGTGCCAGCAGGGCCGCTAGCGGGGGCCCCTACGAGCAGTACTTC. It yields the protein CASRAASGGPYEQYF.

The chain uses TRBV5-8 and TRBJ2-4; D may be TRBD2 (5 bases). V lost 4 bases and J 1 base, leaving 18 bases between the germline ends. The CDR3 consists of 17 residues. CDR1 is SGHTS, CDR2 YDEGEE, per germline. The DNA of the CDR3 is TGTGCCAGCAGCCTCGGCACAGCGGAGTGGGCCAAAAACATTCAGTACTTC. Its translation: CASSLGTAEWAKNIQYF.

The gene calls are TRBV6-5 and TRBJ1-4; 7 bases map to TRBD1. CDR3 length: 13 amino acids. Per germline, CDR1 MNHEY and CDR2 SVGAGI. V lost 6 bases, J lost 7 bases, and 5 bases stayed unmatched. CDR3 in amino acids: CASRPGQPEKLFF. DNA for the CDR3: TGTGCCAGCAGGCCGGGACAGCCTGAAAAACTGTTTTTT.

The rearrangement joins TRBV10-3 to TRBJ1-3; no clear D. The CDR3 covers 14 residues. V lost 2 bases, J lost 0 bases, and 5 bases lay in between. The germline gives CDR1 ENHRY, CDR2 SYGVKD. CDR3 residues: CAISEGLSGNTIYF. In DNA, the CDR3 is TGTGCCATCAGTGAGGGACTCTCTGGAAACACCATATATTTT.

The chain employs TRBV19 and TRBJ1-1; D remains unclear. The germline CDR1 and CDR2 sequences are LNHDA and SQIVND (reference sequence). The CDR3 runs to 13 residues. V was pared by 3 bases and J by 1 base, with 6 bases between. CDR3 nucleotides: TGTGCCAGTAGTATCACAGAGAACACTGAAGCTTTCTTT. Protein: CASSITENTEAFF.

The J gene is TRBJ2-7, the V gene TRBV2; D might be TRBD1 (7 bases). The V end lost 5 bases, the J end lost 5 bases, and 19 bases lay between the germline ends. This CDR3 spans 15 amino acids. Germline assignment: CDR1 SNHLY and CDR2 FYNNEI. The CDR3 loop is CASSPALVRGDEQYF. The CDR3, as DNA: TGTGCCAGCAGTCCGGCCTTGGTCAGGGGGGACGAGCAGTACTTC.

The V gene is TRBV5-6, the J gene TRBJ2-7; weak D call: TRBD2 (5 bases). This CDR3 spans 15 amino acids. V lost 1 base and J 0 bases, leaving 11 bases between the germline ends. CDR1 is SGHDT, CDR2 YYEEEE, per germline. In DNA, the CDR3 is TGTGCCAGCAGCTTGATCCTTGGGAGCTCCTACGAGCAGTACTTC. It translates to CASSLILGSSYEQYF.

V and J are TRBV5-1 and TRBJ1-6; 9 nucleotides match TRBD1. CDR3 size: 14 residues. The J segment lost 9 bases and the V segment lost 4 bases, leaving 5 bases of the junction unmatched. Germline values: CDR1 SGHRS, CDR2 YFSETQ. The CDR3 coding sequence is TGCGCCAGCAGCCCGGGACAGGGTGGTTCACCCCTCCACTTT. Translated: CASSPGQGGSPLHF.

The chain combines TRBV30 with TRBJ1-2, with D hard to call. V dropped 2 bases and J dropped 1 base, with 8 bases sitting between them. This CDR3 has 13 residues. Germline CDR1 GTSNPN, CDR2 SVGIG (reference sequence). CDR3 in DNA: TGTGCCTGGAGTTTGAGGTTTAACTATGGCTACACCTTC. Protein product: CAWSLRFNYGYTF.

The V and J genes are TRBV10-3 and TRBJ1-4; 8 bases fit TRBD1. This CDR3 is 15 amino acids long. The germline V gene has CDR1 ENHRY and CDR2 SYGVKD. V trimming: 0 bases; J trimming: 8 bases; junction bases outside the gene matches: 5. The CDR3 protein is CAISESGRGQEKLFF. The DNA of the CDR3 is TGTGCCATCAGTGAGTCAGGCAGGGGGCAAGAAAAACTGTTTTTT.

The rearrangement uses TRBV7-2 and TRBJ2-2, with TRBD1 as a possible D gene (6 bases). Trimming removed 0 bases from V and 7 bases from J, with 12 bases in between. This CDR3 contains 15 residues. CDR1 is SGHTA and CDR2 is FQGNSA in the germline V gene. CDR3 region: CASSLARTAHGELFF. DNA for the CDR3: TGTGCCAGCAGCTTAGCGAGGACAGCACACGGGGAGCTGTTTTTT.

The chain uses TRBV10-1 and TRBJ2-2; maybe TRBD2 (5 bases). V lost 7 bases and J 5 bases, leaving 20 bases between the germline ends. There are 16 residues in the CDR3. Looked up from germline, CDR1 is WNHNN and CDR2 is SYGVQD (reference sequence). CDR3 region: CASKVGSSSKTGELFF. As DNA, the CDR3 is TGCGCCAGCAAAGTTGGGTCGTCTAGCAAGACCGGGGAGCTGTTTTTT.

This chain uses TRBV6-6 with TRBJ2-7; 7 nucleotides align to TRBD2. Germline lookup yields CDR1 MNHNY and CDR2 SVGAGI (reference sequence). J gave up 0 bases and V 4 bases, and 3 bases lay outside the gene matches. The CDR3 contains 14 residues. The CDR3 loop reads CASSFLADSYEQYF. The CDR3 DNA is TGTGCCAGCAGTTTCCTAGCGGACTCCTACGAGCAGTACTTC.

This sequence joins TRBV4-1 and TRBJ2-5, with 8 bases lining up with TRBD2. The germline V gene encodes CDR1 MGHRA and CDR2 YSYEKL. V lost 1 base and J lost 5; bases outside the gene matches: 18. This CDR3 contains 19 residues. This CDR3 is CASSQVPPLSGSRYETQYF. The CDR3 region has the DNA TGCGCCAGCAGCCAAGTCCCCCCCCTCAGCGGGAGTAGGTATGAGACCCAGTACTTC.

This chain joins TRBV3-1 (or the pseudogene TRBV3-2) and TRBJ2-5; weak D call: TRBD2 (5 bases). Trimming shortened V by 0 bases and J by 0 bases, and 11 bases separated the two germline ends. The V gene's germline CDR1 is LGHDT and CDR2 YNNKEL (reference sequence). This CDR3 is 16 amino acids long. CDR3 in DNA: TGTGCCAGCAGCCAAGATCAGCCGGGGAACCAAGAGACCCAGTACTTC. Translating it yields CASSQDQPGNQETQYF.

This chain's CDR3 is CASSQTDRIQETQYF. The CDR3 region has the DNA TGTGCCAGCAGCCAAACAGACCGGATCCAAGAGACCCAGTACTTC. The chain carries TRBV4-2 and TRBJ2-5; D not resolved. Germline loops: CDR1 LGHNA, CDR2 YNFKEQ. CDR3 size: 15 residues. V was trimmed by 2 bases and J by 1 base, leaving 11 bases between them.

The V call is TRBV5-1, the J call TRBJ2-3; perhaps TRBD2 as D (5 bases). Germline V lookup: CDR1 SGHRS, CDR2 YFSETQ. CDR3 size: 15 residues. The V and J ends lost 0 bases and 6 bases respectively, with 14 bases between them. Here the CDR3 DNA reads TGCGCCAGCAGCTTGGAAGGATTAGCGCCTGATACGCAGTATTTT. The encoded protein is CASSLEGLAPDTQYF. Looking up the rest from reference TRBV5-1 and TRBJ2-3 gives the full variable domain: KAGVTQTPRYLIKTRGQQVTLSCSPISGHRSVSWYQQTPGQGLQFLFEYFSETQRNKGNFPGRFSGRQFSNSRSEMNVSTLELGDSALYLCASSLEGLAPDTQYFGPGTRLTVL.

This clone was observed a few times. This chain joins TRBV7-8 and TRBJ2-7; no definite D call. The V end was cut by 0 bases, the J end by 2 bases, with 5 bases between. From germline, CDR1 is SGHVS and CDR2 FQNEAQ. CDR3 length: 13 residues. The CDR3, as DNA: TGTGCCAGCAGCTTAGCGTACACCTACGAGCAGTACTTC. Amino acid sequence: CASSLAYTYEQYF.

The chain combines TRBV21-1 with TRBJ2-3; the table calls TRBD2, which could not be checked here. TRBV21-1 is a pseudogene segment. CDR3 length: 13 residues. CDR3 in DNA: TGTGCCAGCAGCGAAAGGACTGTAGATACGCAGTATTTT. Its translation is CASSERTVDTQYF.

This sequence joins TRBV19 and TRBJ1-5; no clear D gene. The germline gives CDR1 LNHDA, CDR2 SQIVND (reference sequence). V was pared by 3 bases and J by 1 base, with 10 bases between. The CDR3 spans 15 residues. The CDR3 sequence: CASSMGLRSNQPQHF. The CDR3, as DNA: TGTGCCAGTAGTATGGGCCTTAGGAGCAATCAGCCCCAGCATTTT.

The chain couples TRBV11-2 to TRBJ2-5, with 13 positions matching TRBD2. The CDR3 runs 17 residues. J lost 4 bases, V lost 3 bases, and 8 bases had no gene match. The germline V gene encodes CDR1 SGHAT and CDR2 FQNNGV. CDR3: CASSFHGLAGEGETQYF. CDR3 DNA: TGTGCCAGCAGCTTCCATGGACTAGCGGGAGAGGGAGAGACCCAGTACTTC.

The V gene is TRBV28, the J gene TRBJ1-5; D ambiguous. The CDR3 is made up of 13 amino acids. Trimming shortened V by 9 bases and J by 0 bases, and 9 bases separated the two germline ends. The germline V gene has CDR1 MDHEN and CDR2 SYDVKM. CDR3: CASGENSNQPQHF. In nucleotides, the CDR3 is TGTGCCAGTGGTGAGAATAGCAATCAGCCCCAGCATTTT.

The chain's CDR3 is CASQTGRYGYTF. CDR3 sequence (DNA): TGTGCCTCACAGACAGGGCGGTATGGCTACACCTTC. V gene TRBV30 combines with J gene TRBJ1-2; 7 positions match TRBD1. This CDR3 contains 12 residues. Germline CDR1 is GTSNPN and CDR2 is SVGIG (reference sequence). Trimming took 7 bases from V and 5 from J; bases not matched to a gene: 7.